This is a list of T cell receptor beta chains from one sample in a study of PD-1 blockade in classical Hodgkin lymphoma. TCRdb keeps only in-frame clones here, not all; method: immunoSEQ multiplex PCR. This table holds 75,000 to 100,000 clones, roughly 76% found once. The source was peripheral blood mononuclear cells (PBMCs), collected before the second cycle of nivolumab. These receptors all stem from a human donor with classical Hodgkin lymphoma. CDR3s include the opening cysteine and the closing phenylalanine or tryptophan. A D gene is named only where the DNA matches it firmly. The size of a clone is reported for some rows only, either as once, few or many, or as a class for expanded clones.

J gene | D gene | clone size | V gene | CDR3 protein | CDR3 DNA
TRBJ1-1 | NA | NA | TRBV2 | CACHRDPSGTEAFF | TGTGCCTGCCACCGGGACCCAAGTGGCACTGAAGCTTTCTTT
TRBJ1-4 | TRBD1 | NA | TRBV2 | CASKLSWDRGPTNEKLFF | TGTGCCAGCAAGCTTTCCTGGGACAGGGGGCCCACTAATGAAAAACTGTTTTTT
TRBJ1-2 | NA | NA | TRBV19 | CASSIRRLYGYTF | TGTGCCAGTAGTATTCGCAGGCTCTATGGCTACACCTTC
TRBJ1-2 | NA | NA | TRBV9 | CASSVGVGIGYTF | TGTGCCAGCAGCGTAGGGGTGGGAATTGGCTACACCTTC
TRBJ1-1 | TRBD1 | few | TRBV2 | CASWGQGTSMNTEAFF | TGTGCCAGCTGGGGACAGGGGACATCCATGAACACTGAAGCTTTCTTT
TRBJ2-7 | NA | NA | TRBV2 | CASNEAREINEQYF | TGTGCCAGCAACGAGGCCCGGGAGATAAACGAGCAGTACTTC
TRBJ2-1 | TRBD2 | NA | TRBV10-3 | CAISEGGTKQFF | TGTGCCATCAGTGAGGGGGGGACTAAGCAGTTCTTC
TRBJ1-3 | NA | few | TRBV7-9 | CAGSSGNTIYF | TGTGCCGGCAGCTCAGGAAACACCATATATTTT
TRBJ2-1 | NA | NA | TRBV5-1 | CASSLGSYNEQFF | TGCGCCAGCAGCTTGGGCAGTTACAATGAGCAGTTCTTC
TRBJ1-2 | TRBD1 | few | TRBV4-2 | CASSHEGASNYGYTF | TGTGCCAGCAGCCATGAGGGGGCATCGAACTATGGCTACACCTTC
TRBJ2-3 | NA | NA | TRBV7-2 | CASSFATERGTQYF | TGTGCCAGCAGCTTTGCGACAGAGAGGGGTACGCAGTATTTT
TRBJ2-5 | NA | few | TRBV11-3 | CASSLGGQAPETQYF | TGTGCCAGCAGCTTAGGAGGCCAGGCCCCAGAAACCCAGTACTTC
TRBJ2-7 | NA | few | TRBV9 | CASSTLHYEQYF | TGTGCCAGCAGCACCCTCCATTACGAGCAGTACTTC
TRBJ2-7 | NA | NA | TRBV5-5 | CASSLEVVPRNEQYF | TGTGCCAGCAGCTTGGAGGTGGTCCCTCGGAACGAGCAGTACTTC
TRBJ1-5 | NA | NA | TRBV2 | CASSETAADQPQHF | TGTGCCAGCAGTGAAACGGCGGCCGATCAGCCCCAGCATTTT
TRBJ2-1 | NA | NA | TRBV7-2 | CASSRYGDEQFF | TGTGCCAGCAGCCGTTATGGCGATGAGCAGTTCTTC
TRBJ1-1 | NA | NA | TRBV6-1 | CASSVEDRIMNTEAFF | TGTGCCAGCAGTGTAGAGGACAGAATCATGAACACTGAAGCTTTCTTT
TRBJ2-1 | NA | NA | TRBV5-1 | CASTPGERYNEQFF | TGCGCCAGCACCCCGGGAGAGCGTTACAATGAGCAGTTCTTC
TRBJ1-1 | NA | NA | TRBV10-3 | CAISPGSNTEAFF | TGTGCCATCAGTCCAGGGTCGAACACTGAAGCTTTCTTT